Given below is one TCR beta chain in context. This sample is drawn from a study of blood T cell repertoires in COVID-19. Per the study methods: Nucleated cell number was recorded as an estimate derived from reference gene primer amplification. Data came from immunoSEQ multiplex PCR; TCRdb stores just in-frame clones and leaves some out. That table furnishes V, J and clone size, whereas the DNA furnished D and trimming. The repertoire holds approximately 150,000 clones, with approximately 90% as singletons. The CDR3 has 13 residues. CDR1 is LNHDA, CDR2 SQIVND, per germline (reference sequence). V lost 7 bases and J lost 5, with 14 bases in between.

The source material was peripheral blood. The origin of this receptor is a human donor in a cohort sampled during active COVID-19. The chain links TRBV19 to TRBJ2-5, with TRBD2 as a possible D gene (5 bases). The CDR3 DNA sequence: TGTGCCAGTAAACTAGGAGGCGGGGAGACCCAGTACTTC. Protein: CASKLGGGETQYF.